Listed below are T cell receptor beta chains from one sample, sequenced in a study of shared clonotypes between healthy human individuals. Sequenced by immunoSEQ multiplex PCR; TCRdb stores in-frame clones only, minus some. The sample includes about 1 million clones, more than 60% of them seen just once. Sequenced input: memory CD4+ T cells sorted from blood. These receptors were collected from a man aged 18 to 29 in good health. Both conserved end residues are part of each CDR3. D genes are given only for firm matches. Size tells how often a clone was seen (once, few, many) or the class of an expanded clone, and some rows leave it out.

j_gene | v_gene | abundance | d_gene | CDR3aa | CDR3nt
TRBJ2-2 | TRBV5-1 | few | . | CASSLLEGAIAGELFF | TGCGCCAGCAGCTTGTTGGAGGGGGCCATTGCCGGGGAGCTGTTTTTT
TRBJ2-7 | TRBV27 | . | TRBD1 | CASSPTRDSYEQYF | TGTGCCAGCAGTCCAACCCGGGACAGCTACGAGCAGTACTTC
TRBJ1-6 | TRBV10-3 | . | TRBD1 | CAISESGGLNSPLHF | TGTGCCATCAGTGAGTCAGGGGGCTTGAATTCACCCCTCCACTTT
TRBJ1-1 | TRBV6-5 | . | . | CASSLTGNTEAFF | TGTGCCAGCAGTCTCACAGGAAACACTGAAGCTTTCTTT
TRBJ1-6 | TRBV7-2 | . | TRBD1 | CASSLYQTRSGGYSPLHF | TGTGCCAGCAGCTTATACCAGACAAGGTCAGGGGGGTATTCACCCCTCCACTTT
TRBJ2-7 | TRBV6-5 | . | . | CAANQKALDYEQYF | TGTGCCGCAAACCAAAAAGCCTTGGATTACGAGCAGTACTTC
TRBJ2-7 | TRBV5-1 | many | TRBD2 | CASRVEAGGPTYEQYF | TGCGCCAGCAGGGTAGAAGCGGGAGGGCCCACCTACGAGCAGTACTTC
TRBJ1-4 | TRBV6-1 | few | . | CASSDQIPEEKLFF | TGTGCCAGCAGTGACCAGATCCCGGAGGAAAAACTGTTTTTT
TRBJ2-5 | TRBV5-1 | . | TRBD1 | CASSHGTGVETQYF | TGCGCCAGCAGCCACGGGACAGGGGTAGAGACCCAGTACTTC
TRBJ2-1 | TRBV30 | . | . | CAWTPGSLTYNEQFF | TGTGCCTGGACCCCAGGGTCCCTCACCTACAATGAGCAGTTCTTC
TRBJ2-2 | TRBV11-2 | few | TRBD1 | CASSFRDSYTGELFF | TGTGCCAGCAGCTTCCGGGACAGCTACACCGGGGAGCTGTTTTTT
TRBJ1-1 | TRBV2 | . | . | CASSVTWGGTEAFF | TGTGCCAGCAGTGTAACGTGGGGAGGGACTGAAGCTTTCTTT
TRBJ2-1 | TRBV7-9 | . | . | CASSFGLYNEQFF | TGTGCCAGCAGCTTTGGGCTCTACAATGAGCAGTTCTTC
TRBJ1-2 | TRBV5-4 | . | . | CASSQVEGTIGNYGYTF | TGTGCCAGCAGCCAAGTAGAGGGAACGATTGGTAACTATGGCTACACCTTC
TRBJ2-7 | TRBV7-2 | . | TRBD1 | CASSSGTGAVAYEQYF | TGTGCCAGCAGCTCCGGGACAGGGGCCGTAGCTTACGAGCAGTACTTC
TRBJ2-5 | TRBV5-5 | . | . | CASSPRRGAIQETQYF | TGTGCCAGCAGCCCGCGCCGGGGGGCTATCCAAGAGACCCAGTACTTC
TRBJ2-7 | TRBV18 | . | . | CASSPSSHGSYEQYF | TGTGCCAGCTCACCATCCTCCCATGGCTCCTACGAGCAGTACTTC
TRBJ2-3 | TRBV6-5 | . | TRBD2 | CASRGGRFTDTQYF | TGTGCCAGCAGGGGCGGGAGGTTTACAGATACGCAGTATTTT
TRBJ1-1 | TRBV12-5 | once | . | CASGSSGGGASGAFF | TGTGCTAGTGGTTCCTCGGGCGGAGGGGCCAGCGGAGCTTTCTTT
TRBJ1-2 | TRBV27 | . | . | CASRPGFNYGYTF | TGTGCCAGCAGGCCCGGGTTTAACTATGGCTACACCTTC
TRBJ1-5 | TRBV7-9 | . | . | CASSWGVTQPQHF | TGTGCCAGCAGCTGGGGGGTGACCCAGCCCCAGCATTTT
TRBJ2-1 | TRBV7-2 | . | TRBD2 | CASSLRSGSVSYNEQFF | TGTGCCAGCAGCTTGCGTAGCGGGAGCGTTTCCTACAATGAGCAGTTCTTC
TRBJ2-3 | TRBV7-2 | . | . | CASSHSSTDTQYF | TGTGCCAGCAGCCATAGTAGCACAGATACGCAGTATTTT
TRBJ2-1 | TRBV19 | . | TRBD1 | CASRPLQGGHNEQFF | TGTGCCAGTAGGCCGCTACAGGGGGGACACAATGAGCAGTTCTTC
TRBJ1-1 | TRBV10-3 | . | TRBD1 | CATIPGTGGTEAFF | TGTGCCACCATACCCGGGACAGGGGGCACTGAAGCTTTCTTT
TRBJ2-1 | TRBV11-3 | . | . | CASSADRGMRNEQFF | TGTGCCAGCAGCGCAGACCGGGGGATGAGGAATGAGCAGTTCTTC
TRBJ2-1 | TRBV11-2 | many | . | CASSLEGSFPNEQFF | TGTGCCAGCAGCTTAGAGGGGTCCTTTCCCAATGAGCAGTTCTTC
TRBJ2-1 | TRBV30 | few | . | CAWSGYNEQFF | TGTGCCTGGAGTGGGTACAATGAGCAGTTCTTC
TRBJ2-7 | TRBV11-2 | . | . | CASSLRGQKNHEQYF | TGTGCCAGCAGCCTCCGGGGCCAGAAGAACCACGAGCAGTACTTC
TRBJ1-6 | TRBV9 | . | TRBD1 | CASSLIDRGSSPLHF | TGTGCCAGCAGCCTTATTGACAGGGGGTCTTCACCCCTCCACTTT
TRBJ2-7 | TRBV19 | . | TRBD1 | CASSTRDRGREQYF | TGTGCCAGTAGTACCCGGGACAGGGGACGGGAGCAGTACTTC
TRBJ2-7 | TRBV4-1 | . | . | CASSQDSIAPPYEQYF | TGCGCCAGCAGCCAAGACAGCATTGCGCCTCCCTACGAGCAGTACTTC
TRBJ1-5 | TRBV11-2 | . | . | CASSLGQNPTQPQHF | TGTGCCAGCAGCTTGGGACAAAACCCAACTCAGCCCCAGCATTTT
TRBJ2-7 | TRBV30 | . | TRBD1 | CAWSPQDRVGEQYF | TGTGCCTGGAGTCCCCAGGACAGGGTCGGCGAGCAGTACTTC
TRBJ1-3 | TRBV2 | . | . | CARRPSSGNTIYF | TGTGCCAGACGACCCAGCTCTGGAAACACCATATATTTT
TRBJ2-3 | TRBV7-3 | . | . | CASSSGLYTDTQYF | TGTGCCAGCAGCTCCGGGCTTTACACAGATACGCAGTATTTT
TRBJ2-3 | TRBV2 | . | . | CATAGTSTDTQYF | TGTGCCACCGCAGGGACAAGCACAGATACGCAGTATTTT
TRBJ2-3 | TRBV5-8 | once | TRBD1 | CASSLALTGGSDTQYF | TGTGCCAGCAGCTTGGCCTTGACAGGGGGTTCAGATACGCAGTATTTT
TRBJ1-2 | TRBV7-9 | . | . | CASSQQGPGGYTF | TGTGCCAGCAGTCAACAGGGCCCCGGTGGCTACACCTTC
TRBJ2-5 | TRBV7-9 | . | TRBD2 | CASSPRPAGGRETQYF | TGTGCCAGCAGCCCCCGGCCAGCGGGGGGGCGAGAGACCCAGTACTTC
TRBJ1-5 | TRBV5-4 | . | TRBD1 | CASSWDRGQPQHF | TGTGCCAGCAGCTGGGACAGAGGTCAGCCCCAGCATTTT
TRBJ1-6 | TRBV7-2 | few | . | CASSLKSRTVNSPLHF | TGTGCCAGCAGCTTAAAGTCTAGGACAGTTAATTCACCCCTCCACTTT
TRBJ2-3 | TRBV19 | . | TRBD2 | CASSSGAGGLPDTQYF | TGTGCCAGTAGTTCGGGAGCGGGGGGCCTCCCAGATACGCAGTATTTT
TRBJ2-7 | TRBV5-4 | . | TRBD2 | CASSKGLAAYEQYF | TGTGCCAGCAGCAAGGGACTAGCGGCCTACGAGCAGTACTTC
TRBJ1-3 | TRBV13 | . | TRBD1 | CASSQTGARTGNTIYF | TGTGCCAGCAGCCAAACAGGGGCCCGGACTGGAAACACCATATATTTT
TRBJ2-7 | TRBV5-6 | few | TRBD1 | CASSRRTGGGQIAQYF | TGTGCCAGCAGCCGAAGGACAGGGGGCGGCCAGATCGCGCAGTACTTC